The 24 T cell receptor beta chains in this list originate from one sample, sequenced in a study of blood T cell repertoires in COVID-19. Generated by immunoSEQ multiplex PCR, the TCRdb table keeps only in-frame clones and is missing some. The sample consists of approximately 200,000 clones, about 81% of them appearing once. The sequencing sample was made of PBMCs or T cells enriched from blood (not recorded which). These receptors were taken from a middle-aged man who had recovered from COVID-19.

The V gene is TRBV12-3 or TRBV12-4, the J gene TRBJ1-1; unclear D gene. V was shortened by 1 base and J by 5 bases, with 8 bases between the two germline ends. The length of the CDR3 is 13 residues. The CDR3 DNA is TGTGCCAGCAGTTTAGTTTTATCGACTGAAGCTTTCTTT. Amino acid sequence: CASSLVLSTEAFF.

The rearrangement links TRBV4-2 to TRBJ2-5; the match to TRBD2 covers 11 bases. Per germline, CDR1 LGHNA and CDR2 YNFKEQ. The CDR3 is 15 amino acids. After removal of 4 bases from V and 1 base from J, the junction contained 2 bases not matched to a gene. In DNA form, the CDR3 reads TGTGCCAGCAGCCGCGGGACTAGCGGCCAAGAGACCCAGTACTTC. It specifies CASSRGTSGQETQYF.

The chain links TRBV29-1 to TRBJ1-1, with 8 positions matching TRBD1. V was pared by 4 bases and J by 1 base, with 2 bases of the junction left unmatched. The CDR3 runs 13 residues. Per germline, CDR1 SQVTM and CDR2 ANQGSEA. The CDR3 here is CSVGQGSNTEAFF. For the CDR3, the DNA is TGCAGCGTTGGACAGGGGTCGAACACTGAAGCTTTCTTT.

In DNA, the CDR3 is TGTGCCAGCAGCTTGGATATGATGGGGGGGGGTGTGCAGTACTTC. It yields the protein CASSLDMMGGGVQYF. V is TRBV5-4 and J is TRBJ2-7, with 7 bases lining up with TRBD2. There are 15 residues in the CDR3. The junction had 12 bases not matched to a gene; V was cut back by 0 bases and J by 9 bases. CDR1 SGHNT and CDR2 YYREEE come from the germline V gene (reference sequence).

The table lists this clone with a count of one. The genes are TRBV20-1 and TRBJ1-6; perhaps TRBD1 as D (6 bases). CDR3 size: 17 residues. The V end lost 3 bases, the J end lost 0 bases, and 15 bases lay between the germline ends. Germline loops: CDR1 DFQATT, CDR2 SNEGSKA (reference sequence). CDR3 nucleotide sequence: TGCAGTGCTAGTCAGAGGGGGAAAAGCTCCTATAATTCACCCCTCCACTTT. Translation gives CSASQRGKSSYNSPLHF.

The chain recombines TRBV18 with TRBJ2-5; 11 nucleotides agree with TRBD1. V was clipped by 1 base and J by 4 bases; unmatched bases: 8. The CDR3 covers 17 residues. Germline-derived CDR1 and CDR2 are KGHSH and LQKENI. DNA of the CDR3: TGTGCCAGCTCACCACGTTTAGGACAGGGGGCTGGAGAGACCCAGTACTTC. Residues: CASSPRLGQGAGETQYF.

This rearrangement joins TRBV2 to TRBJ1-1; a weak D match, TRBD1 (5 bases). CDR1 SNHLY and CDR2 FYNNEI come from the germline V gene. The CDR3 has 14 amino acids. Trimming pared 7 bases from V and 1 base from J, leaving 13 bases between. The CDR3 coding sequence is TGTGCCAGCAACTTACAGGCGAGGAACACTGAAGCTTTCTTT. This gives the protein CASNLQARNTEAFF.

This CDR3 is CASSLTGIEQFF. CDR3 in DNA: TGTGCCAGCAGCCTAACAGGGATTGAGCAGTTCTTC. The V gene is TRBV7-8, the J gene TRBJ2-1, with D possibly matching TRBD1 (6 bases). Trimming cost V 5 bases and J 9 bases, with 11 bases left between them. This CDR3 spans 12 amino acids. Germline V gene lookup returns CDR1 SGHVS and CDR2 FQNEAQ.

This chain joins TRBV19 and TRBJ2-3, with D perhaps matching TRBD2 (6 bases). Trimming stripped 5 bases from V and 0 bases from J, with 9 bases between. CDR3 length equals 14 residues. The germline V gene encodes CDR1 LNHDA and CDR2 SQIVND (reference sequence). The CDR3 protein is CASSRSGSTDTQYF. Here the CDR3 DNA reads TGTGCCAGTAGTCGTAGCGGAAGCACAGATACGCAGTATTTT.

This clone was counted only a few times. The chain couples TRBV11-2 to TRBJ2-3, with D maybe TRBD2 (5 bases). Trimming cost V 1 base and J 2 bases, with 10 bases left between them. In germline, CDR1 is SGHAT, CDR2 FQNNGV. This CDR3 is 15 amino acids long. The DNA of the CDR3 is TGTGCCAGCAGCTTAGCCGACTACTACACAGATACGCAGTATTTT. Encoded protein: CASSLADYYTDTQYF.

This clone has a handful of counts. The rearrangement links TRBV25-1 to TRBJ1-6; TRBD1 matches at 7 bases. The germline V gene encodes CDR1 MGHDK and CDR2 SYGVNS. V gave up 6 bases and J gave up 8 bases; unmatched junction bases: 4. The CDR3 runs to 13 residues. The CDR3 DNA sequence: TGTGCCAGCAGGAAACAGGGGCATTCACCCCTCCACTTT. Its protein is CASRKQGHSPLHF.

This chain joins TRBV11-3 and TRBJ2-2, with 11 bases identical to TRBD2. This CDR3 has 17 amino acids. V lost 5 bases and J lost 5; bases outside the gene matches: 10. CDR1 and CDR2 from the germline V gene are SGHNT and YENEEA. CDR3 bases: TGTGCCAGCAGCCCCGCCAGACTAGCGGGAAGTACCGGGGAGCTGTTTTTT. It is translated as CASSPARLAGSTGELFF.

This clone is a singleton in its sample. V gene TRBV2 combines with J gene TRBJ1-2, with 9 bases that match TRBD1. CDR1 and CDR2 (germline): SNHLY, FYNNEI. The length of the CDR3 is 13 residues. The trim removed 5 bases at V and 8 bases at J, leaving 6 bases unmatched. This CDR3 is CASSLRDREGYTF. The DNA for the CDR3 is TGTGCCAGCAGTTTACGGGACAGGGAAGGCTACACCTTC.

The chain combines TRBV7-8 with TRBJ1-5, with unresolved D. Germline V gives CDR1 SGHVS, CDR2 FQNEAQ. The length of the CDR3 is 15 residues. V was pared by 1 base and J by 3 bases, with 10 bases between. CDR3 loop: CASSLGEVDNQPQHF. The CDR3, as DNA: TGTGCCAGCAGCTTAGGGGAGGTTGACAATCAGCCCCAGCATTTT.

The chain links TRBV30 to TRBJ1-2; D ambiguous. The CDR3 spans 14 residues. The V gene's germline CDR1 is GTSNPN and CDR2 SVGIG (reference sequence). Trimming pared 0 bases from V and 7 bases from J, leaving 15 bases between. The CDR3 sequence: CAWSVIRGIGGYTF. The CDR3 DNA sequence: TGTGCCTGGAGTGTAATCAGAGGGATAGGTGGCTACACCTTC.

The rearrangement links TRBV10-2 to TRBJ2-1; 8 bases are a match to TRBD2. The germline V gene has CDR1 WSHSY and CDR2 SAAADI. The CDR3 is 15 amino acids. V shed 7 bases and J 0 bases; nucleotides not matched to a gene: 5. CDR3 amino acids: CASNSGSFSYNEQFF. CDR3 in DNA: TGCGCCAGCAACAGCGGGAGCTTCTCCTACAATGAGCAGTTCTTC.

This clone has only one observation. The V call is TRBV5-4, the J call TRBJ1-1; no clear D. V was shortened by 4 bases and J by 2 bases, with 12 bases between the two germline ends. This CDR3 spans 14 amino acids. From germline, CDR1 is SGHNT and CDR2 YYREEE (reference sequence). CDR3 loop: CASSPGTRNTEAFF. Here the CDR3 DNA reads TGTGCCAGCAGCCCTGGCACCAGAAACACTGAAGCTTTCTTT.

The chain combines TRBV6-5 with TRBJ2-1; TRBD1 is a possible D gene (5 bases). The CDR3 is 12 amino acids. From germline, CDR1 is MNHEY and CDR2 SVGAGI. The V and J ends lost 4 bases and 6 bases respectively, with 7 bases between them. The CDR3 sequence is CASSLQGNEQFF. The DNA for the CDR3 is TGTGCCAGCAGTTTGCAGGGCAATGAGCAGTTCTTC.

The CDR3, as DNA: TGTGCCAGCAGCTTAAACGACTTGAACACTGAAGCTTTCTTT. Encoded protein: CASSLNDLNTEAFF. This chain links TRBV7-6 with TRBJ1-1; no firm D call. Between the trimmed V and J ends, which lost 2 bases and 0 bases, there was a span of 7 bases. This CDR3 is built from 14 residues. Germline loops: CDR1 SGHVS, CDR2 FNYEAQ.

V usage is TRBV7-9 and J usage is TRBJ2-7; tentatively, D is TRBD2 (6 bases). The CDR3 sequence is 15 residues long. Germline V gene sequence: CDR1 SEHNR, CDR2 FQNEAQ (reference sequence). Deletions cut 1 base from V and 5 bases from J, with 15 bases between. In DNA form, the CDR3 reads TGTGCCAGCAGCTTAGGGGGAGGAGCCACCCACGAGCAGTACTTC. Residues: CASSLGGGATHEQYF.

The chain carries TRBV7-9 and TRBJ1-4; D unresolved. The V end lost 1 base, the J end lost 3 bases, and 9 bases lay between the germline ends. This CDR3 comprises 15 residues. Germline loops: CDR1 SEHNR, CDR2 FQNEAQ (reference sequence). CDR3 in amino acids: CASSLVVGSNEKLFF. The CDR3, as DNA: TGTGCCAGCAGCTTAGTTGTGGGCTCTAATGAAAAACTGTTTTTT.

V and J are TRBV9 and TRBJ1-3; TRBD1 is a possible D gene (5 bases). The germline gives CDR1 SGDLS, CDR2 YYNGEE. CDR3 length: 15 amino acids. Trimming removed 0 bases from V and 7 bases from J, with 14 bases in between. This CDR3 reads CASSVGTGGRNTIYF. DNA of the CDR3: TGTGCCAGCAGCGTAGGAACAGGCGGCAGGAACACCATATATTTT. Full variable domain (outside the CDR3, taken from reference TRBV9 and TRBJ1-3): DSGVTQTPKHLITATGQRVTLRCSPRSGDLSVYWYQQSLDQGLQFLIQYYNGEERAKGNILERFSAQQFPDLHSELNLSSLELGDSALYFCASSVGTGGRNTIYFGEGSWLTVV.

This clone was seen just once. The J gene is TRBJ1-1, the V gene TRBV5-8; possibly TRBD1 for D (6 bases). Germline values: CDR1 SGHTS, CDR2 YDEGEE. This CDR3 comprises 15 residues. With 4 bases removed from V and 0 bases from J, the gap between germline ends came to 13 bases. The CDR3 DNA sequence: TGTGCCAGCAGCCAATACAGGGTAATGAACACTGAAGCTTTCTTT. Encoded protein: CASSQYRVMNTEAFF.

This sequence joins TRBV2 and TRBJ1-5; D unresolved. There are 13 residues in the CDR3. The ends were cut back, 6 bases at V and 3 bases at J, with 9 bases in the middle. Germline loops: CDR1 SNHLY, CDR2 FYNNEI. CDR3 in amino acids: CASRRGDNQPQHF. The CDR3 nucleotides are TGTGCCAGCAGGAGAGGTGACAATCAGCCCCAGCATTTT.